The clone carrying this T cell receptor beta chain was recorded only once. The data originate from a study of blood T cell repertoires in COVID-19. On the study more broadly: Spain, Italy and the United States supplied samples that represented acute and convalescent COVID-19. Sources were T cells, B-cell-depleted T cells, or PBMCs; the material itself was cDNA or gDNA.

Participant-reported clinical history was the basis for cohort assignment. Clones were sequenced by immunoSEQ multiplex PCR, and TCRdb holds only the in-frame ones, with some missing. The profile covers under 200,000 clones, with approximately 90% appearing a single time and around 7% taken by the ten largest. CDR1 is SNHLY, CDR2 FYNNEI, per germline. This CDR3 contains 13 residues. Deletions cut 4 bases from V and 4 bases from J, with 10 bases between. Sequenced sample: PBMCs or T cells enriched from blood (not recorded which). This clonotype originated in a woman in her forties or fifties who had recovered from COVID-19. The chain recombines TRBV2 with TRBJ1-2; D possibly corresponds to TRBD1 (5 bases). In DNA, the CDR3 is TGTGCCAGCAGTGCGCAGGGTCCCTATGGCTACACCTTC. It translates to CASSAQGPYGYTF.